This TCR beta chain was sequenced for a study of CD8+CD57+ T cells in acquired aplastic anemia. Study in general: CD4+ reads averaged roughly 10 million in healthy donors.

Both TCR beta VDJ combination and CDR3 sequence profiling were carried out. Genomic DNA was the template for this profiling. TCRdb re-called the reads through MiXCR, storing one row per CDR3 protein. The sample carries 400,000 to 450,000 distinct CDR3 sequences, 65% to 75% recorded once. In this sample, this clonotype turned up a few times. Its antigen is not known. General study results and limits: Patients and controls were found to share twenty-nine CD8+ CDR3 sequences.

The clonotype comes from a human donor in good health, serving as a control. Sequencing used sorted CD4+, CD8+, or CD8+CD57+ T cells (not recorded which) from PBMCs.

CDR3 sequence reads: CSVPTGIREQFF. The CDR3 region has the DNA TGCAGCGTTCCTACAGGGATCAGGGAGCAGTTCTTC. The V call is TRBV29-1, the J call TRBJ2-1; tentatively, D is TRBD1 (6 bases). Germline V gene lookup returns CDR1 SQVTM and CDR2 ANQGSEA. V lost 5 bases and J 10 bases, leaving 15 bases between the germline ends. This CDR3 is 12 amino acids long.